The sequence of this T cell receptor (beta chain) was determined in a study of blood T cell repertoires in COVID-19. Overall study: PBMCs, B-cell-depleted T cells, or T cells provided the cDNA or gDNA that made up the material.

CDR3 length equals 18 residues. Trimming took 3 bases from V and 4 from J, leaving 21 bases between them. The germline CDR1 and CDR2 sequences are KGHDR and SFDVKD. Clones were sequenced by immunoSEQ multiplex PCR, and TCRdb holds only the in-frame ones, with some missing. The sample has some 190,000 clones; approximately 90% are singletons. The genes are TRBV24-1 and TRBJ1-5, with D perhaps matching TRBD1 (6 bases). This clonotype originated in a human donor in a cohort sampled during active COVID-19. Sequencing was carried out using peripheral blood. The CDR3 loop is CATSDPVTGGTGNQPQHF. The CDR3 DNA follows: TGTGCCACCAGTGATCCCGTGACAGGAGGTACAGGGAATCAGCCCCAGCATTTT.